The 25 T cell receptor beta chains below were found in one sample sequenced in a study of blood T cells in healthy people across ages. The authors ran a second PCR of about 7 to 11 cycles using a sample-barcoded 5' primer and a J-beta primer mix. Each CDR3 protein is one row after TCRdb ran MiXCR on the 5' RACE reads. This sample has about a million distinct CDR3 sequences; about 48% occur once, and the top ten carry about an eighth. The source material was blood. These receptors were collected from a man aged 25 to 40 in good health.

This chain connects TRBV21-1 to TRBJ1-4. TRBV21-1 is annotated as a pseudogene. The CDR3 runs to 17 residues. For the CDR3, the DNA is TGTGCCAGCAGCAAAGGTGGGATAACCAGAGGGAATGAAAAACTGTTTTTT. Protein sequence: CASSKGGITRGNEKLFF.

This chain uses TRBV27 with TRBJ2-5, with a possible D match to TRBD2 (5 bases). The J call may be wrong; the DNA end is better matched by TRBJ2-7. The CDR3 is 13 amino acids. Germline values: CDR1 MNHEY, CDR2 SMNVEV (reference sequence). The CDR3 DNA reads TGTGCCAGCAGTGTAGCCGGGGAAAACGAGCAGTACTTC. Amino acid sequence: CASSVAGENEQYF.

This clonotype was seen a handful of times. The chain carries TRBV9 and TRBJ2-4; TRBD1 matches 8 bases. The CDR3 is 15 residues long. CDR1 SGDLS and CDR2 YYNGEE come from the germline V gene. V shed 5 bases and J 9 bases; nucleotides not matched to a gene: 13. DNA for the CDR3: TGTGCCAGCAGTGTTGGACAGGGCCCCAGCGGCATTCAGTACTTC. Its translation: CASSVGQGPSGIQYF. The full variable domain, its missing parts supplied by reference TRBV9 and TRBJ2-4, is DSGVTQTPKHLITATGQRVTLRCSPRSGDLSVYWYQQSLDQGLQFLIQYYNGEERAKGNILERFSAQQFPDLHSELNLSSLELGDSALYFCASSVGQGPSGIQYFGAGTRLSVL.

This clonotype was seen only once. The chain combines TRBV5-1 with TRBJ2-3; no definite D call. The ends were cut back, 1 base at V and 2 bases at J, with 8 bases in the middle. CDR3 length: 14 amino acids. CDR1 SGHRS and CDR2 YFSETQ come from the germline V gene. The chain's CDR3 is CASSLLGYTDTQYF. In DNA form, the CDR3 reads TGCGCCAGCAGCTTGCTGGGGTACACAGATACGCAGTATTTT.

The chain joins TRBV7-3 to TRBJ2-3; TRBD2 agrees at 11 bases. The V gene's germline CDR1 is SGHTA and CDR2 FQGTGA. The CDR3 is made up of 17 amino acids. The V and J ends lost 4 bases and 6 bases, in that order; junction bases with no gene match: 12. CDR3 in DNA: TGTGCCAGCAGCTCCCCTAGCGGGGGGACCGATTGGGATACGCAGTATTTT. This translates into CASSSPSGGTDWDTQYF.

There are many counts of this clonotype. This sequence joins TRBV29-1 and TRBJ2-3; 9 bases are shared with TRBD2. The J segment lost 2 bases and the V segment lost 4 bases, leaving 1 base of the junction unmatched. The germline V gene encodes CDR1 SQVTM and CDR2 ANQGSEA. CDR3 size: 13 residues. The CDR3 is CSVGLAVTDTQYF. CDR3 in DNA: TGCAGCGTTGGACTAGCGGTCACAGATACGCAGTATTTT.

The rearrangement uses TRBV2 and TRBJ2-1, with D maybe TRBD1 (6 bases). The germline V and J ends were trimmed by 3 bases and 0 bases, with 21 bases remaining between them. From germline, CDR1 is SNHLY and CDR2 FYNNEI. The CDR3 extends over 19 amino acids. CDR3 protein: CASSDVAGEPSGSYNEQFF. In DNA form, the CDR3 reads TGTGCCAGCAGTGATGTGGCAGGGGAGCCTTCGGGCTCCTACAATGAGCAGTTCTTC.

This clonotype was recorded many times. This chain connects TRBV20-1 to TRBJ1-4; perhaps TRBD1 as D (6 bases). The CDR3 runs 14 residues. The V end lost 1 base, the J end lost 7 bases, and 13 bases lay between the germline ends. The germline V gene encodes CDR1 DFQATT and CDR2 SNEGSKA (reference sequence). In nucleotides, the CDR3 is TGCAGTGCTAGAGGGGGGGCGCGTCGTGAAAAACTGTTTTTT. Residues: CSARGGARREKLFF.

The table lists this clonotype with a few counts. The V gene is TRBV6-5, the J gene TRBJ1-2, with 7 nucleotides matching TRBD1. The V gene's germline CDR1 is MNHEY and CDR2 SVGAGI. The CDR3 contains 14 residues. With V trimmed by 8 bases and J by 4 bases, 10 bases remained unmatched. The DNA for the CDR3 is TGTGCCAGCGGTCGACAGGGTGAGGGCTATGGCTACACCTTC. Encoded protein: CASGRQGEGYGYTF.

This chain joins TRBV6-5 and TRBJ2-5; 7 nucleotides match TRBD2. The DNA end lines up better with TRBJ2-7; the J call may be wrong. Germline assignment: CDR1 MNHEY and CDR2 SVGAGI. The CDR3 is 12 amino acids. CDR3 loop: CASSYGGGEQYF. Written as DNA, the CDR3 is TGTGCCAGCAGTTACGGCGGGGGCGAGCAGTACTTC.

This clonotype came up a few times. This chain joins TRBV20-1 and TRBJ1-4, with D unresolved. V lost 6 bases and J lost 4, with 9 bases in between. Per germline, CDR1 DFQATT and CDR2 SNEGSKA (reference sequence). CDR3 length: 12 amino acids. The CDR3 sequence: CSARLLNEKLFF. CDR3 DNA sequence: TGCAGTGCCCGGCTACTTAATGAAAAACTGTTTTTT.

V gene TRBV29-1 combines with J gene TRBJ2-1, with 8 bases fitting TRBD1. Germline V lookup: CDR1 SQVTM, CDR2 ANQGSEA. The CDR3 consists of 11 residues. Unmatched junction bases numbered 9, after V lost 5 bases and J lost 15 bases. The CDR3 DNA reads TGCAGCGTTAAGGACAGGGATAATGGGTTCTTC. It translates to CSVKDRDNGFF.

This clonotype was detected many times. The chain employs TRBV28 and TRBJ2-2; no definite D call. CDR3 length: 13 residues. Trimming shortened V by 7 bases and J by 5 bases, and 11 bases separated the two germline ends. The germline gives CDR1 MDHEN, CDR2 SYDVKM. CDR3 protein: CASTKRMTGELFF. CDR3 nucleotides: TGTGCCAGCACCAAGAGGATGACCGGGGAGCTGTTTTTT.

CDR3 in amino acids: CASSAPDRGRKGYTF. Written as DNA, the CDR3 is TGTGCCAGCAGTGCACCCGACAGGGGGCGGAAGGGCTACACCTTC. V usage is TRBV28 and J usage is TRBJ1-2; 10 positions agree with TRBD1. The ends lost 5 bases at V and 8 bases at J; junction bases unmatched: 11. The CDR3 consists of 15 residues. CDR1 and CDR2 (germline): MDHEN, SYDVKM.

A few counts support this clonotype. The rearrangement links TRBV6-5 to TRBJ2-5; 10 bases match TRBD1. Germline assignment: CDR1 MNHEY and CDR2 SVGAGI. Trimming removed 4 bases from V and 5 bases from J; junction bases left unmatched: 7. The CDR3 sequence is 15 residues long. CDR3 sequence: CASSSRTGGLETQYF. The DNA for the CDR3 is TGTGCCAGCAGTTCGAGGACAGGGGGATTGGAGACCCAGTACTTC.

This chain uses TRBV20-1 with TRBJ1-2; possible D gene TRBD1, 5 bases. This CDR3 is 17 amino acids long. Germline CDR1 reads DFQATT; CDR2 reads SNEGSKA (reference sequence). V shed 2 bases and J shed 0 bases, with 19 bases lying between them. CDR3 residues: CSARLSRDGGPNYGYTF. The CDR3 region has the DNA TGCAGTGCTAGATTATCCCGGGACGGGGGACCTAACTATGGCTACACCTTC.

The chain links TRBV6-5 to TRBJ1-1; D is unresolved. This CDR3 comprises 13 residues. Trimming removed 4 bases from V and 3 bases from J, with 9 bases in between. The germline CDR1 and CDR2 sequences are MNHEY and SVGAGI. The CDR3 DNA reads TGTGCCAGCAGTTCAAGGACTGACACTGAAGCTTTCTTT. This gives the protein CASSSRTDTEAFF.

The CDR3 loop is CASIDPGAGGYEQFF. In nucleotides, the CDR3 is TGTGCCAGCATTGACCCGGGAGCGGGGGGTTATGAGCAGTTCTTC. The chain has TRBV6-2 or TRBV6-3 and TRBJ2-1; 9 positions match TRBD2. CDR1 and CDR2 from the germline V gene are MNHEY and SVGEGT. After removal of 7 bases from V and 8 bases from J, the junction contained 12 bases not matched to a gene. The CDR3 sequence is 15 residues long.

CDR3 DNA sequence: TGCAGTGCTCGGACTGCCCGGCAGTTCTTC. It encodes CSARTARQFF. The chain carries TRBV20-1 and TRBJ2-1; D is perhaps TRBD2 (5 bases). Germline V gene lookup returns CDR1 DFQATT and CDR2 SNEGSKA (reference sequence). Trimming removed 5 bases from V and 12 bases from J, with 11 bases in between. The CDR3 extends over 10 amino acids.

This chain links TRBV4-3 with TRBJ2-7; D ambiguous. The germline CDR1 and CDR2 sequences are LGHNA and YSLEER. This CDR3 contains 16 residues. V was shortened by 0 bases and J by 0 bases, with 12 bases between the two germline ends. CDR3 coding DNA: TGCGCCAGCAGCCAAGATCGTGCCTCTCCCTCCTACGAGCAGTACTTC. This gives the protein CASSQDRASPSYEQYF.

The chain combines TRBV5-6 with TRBJ2-1; TRBD2 might be the D (5 bases). There are 13 residues in the CDR3. Trimming took off 4 bases at V and 5 bases at J, with 10 bases between the two ends. The V gene's germline CDR1 is SGHDT and CDR2 YYEEEE. The CDR3 DNA reads TGTGCCAGCAGCCGCGGGCCGAACAATGAGCAGTTCTTC. Protein sequence: CASSRGPNNEQFF.

This clonotype has a single count. As DNA, the CDR3 is TGTGCCAGCAGCCAGACCTCGCTGGGGGATGGCTACACCTTC. This encodes CASSQTSLGDGYTF. The chain has TRBV3-1 and TRBJ1-2, with a possible D match to TRBD1 (5 bases). The CDR3 runs to 14 residues. V lost 3 bases and J 6 bases, leaving 14 bases between the germline ends. Per germline, CDR1 LGHDT and CDR2 YNNKEL (reference sequence).

The rearrangement joins TRBV27 to TRBJ1-2; maybe TRBD1 (6 bases). Trimming removed 5 bases from V and 2 bases from J, with 12 bases in between. Germline V CDR1 and CDR2: MNHEY, SMNVEV (reference sequence). This CDR3 contains 14 residues. CDR3 residues: CASSPRGQNYGYTF. The CDR3 DNA follows: TGTGCCAGCAGTCCACGAGGACAGAACTATGGCTACACCTTC.

The chain has TRBV27 and TRBJ2-7, with a tentative D call TRBD1 (5 bases). The V end was cut by 8 bases, the J end by 5 bases, with 19 bases between. CDR3 length: 14 amino acids. Germline loops: CDR1 MNHEY, CDR2 SMNVEV (reference sequence). For the CDR3, the DNA is TGTGCCAGCGCCCAGCAGGGCATAGTGAACGAGCAGTACTTC. It is translated as CASAQQGIVNEQYF.

This clonotype was seen many times. This chain joins TRBV29-1 and TRBJ2-7, with no clear D. V lost 0 bases to trimming and J lost 2 bases, with 5 bases between them. CDR1 SQVTM and CDR2 ANQGSEA come from the germline V gene. This CDR3 has 12 amino acids. The CDR3 is CSVEDGPYEQYF. The CDR3 nucleotides are TGCAGCGTTGAAGATGGCCCCTACGAGCAGTACTTC.